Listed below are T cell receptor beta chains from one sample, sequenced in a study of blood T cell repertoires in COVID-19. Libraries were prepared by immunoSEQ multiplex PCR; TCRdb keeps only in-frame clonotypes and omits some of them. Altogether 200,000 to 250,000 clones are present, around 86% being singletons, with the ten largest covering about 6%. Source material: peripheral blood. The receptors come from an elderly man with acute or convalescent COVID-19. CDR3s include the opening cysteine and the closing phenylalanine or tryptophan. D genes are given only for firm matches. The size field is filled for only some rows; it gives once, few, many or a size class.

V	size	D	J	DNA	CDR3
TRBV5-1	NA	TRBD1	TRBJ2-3	TGCGCCAGCAGCCTGCGGACAGGGAGCACAGATACGCAGTATTTT	CASSLRTGSTDTQYF
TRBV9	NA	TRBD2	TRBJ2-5	TGTGCCAGCAGCGTAGGGACTAGTAGAGAAGAGACCCAGTACTTC	CASSVGTSREETQYF
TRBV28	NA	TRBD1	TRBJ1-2	TGTGCCAGCTTCGGACAGGGGATCTATGGCTACACCTTC	CASFGQGIYGYTF
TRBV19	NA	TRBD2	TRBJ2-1	TGTGCCAGTCTAATGACTAGCGGAAACTCCTACAATGAGCAGTTCTTC	CASLMTSGNSYNEQFF
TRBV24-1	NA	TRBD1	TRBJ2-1	TGTGCCACCAGTGAACCGGGACAGGGCCGCTTCAATGAGCAGTTCTTC	CATSEPGQGRFNEQFF
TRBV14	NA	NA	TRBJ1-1	TGTGCCAGCAGCGTTGGGACATCTCGCATGAACACTGAAGCTTTCTTT	CASSVGTSRMNTEAFF
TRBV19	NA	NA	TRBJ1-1	TGTGCCAGTAGTATCAATCGGGGCACTGAAGCTTTCTTT	CASSINRGTEAFF
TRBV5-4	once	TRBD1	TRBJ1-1	TGTGCCAGCAGCTTGCCGGGGACAGCGAACACTGAAGCTTTCTTT	CASSLPGTANTEAFF
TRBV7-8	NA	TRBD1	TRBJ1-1	TGTGCCAGCAGCTTAGCAGGGACAGGGACGAACACTGAAGCTTTCTTT	CASSLAGTGTNTEAFF
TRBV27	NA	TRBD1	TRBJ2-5	TGTGCCAGCAGCAAACCGGGACAGCAAGAGACCCAGTACTTC	CASSKPGQQETQYF
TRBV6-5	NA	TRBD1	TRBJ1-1	TGTGCCAGCAGTCGACAGGGTAACACTGAAGCTTTCTTT	CASSRQGNTEAFF
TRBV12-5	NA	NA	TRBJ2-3	TGTGCTAGTGGTTCACAGACTAGTGGGCTCGATACGCAGTATTTT	CASGSQTSGLDTQYF
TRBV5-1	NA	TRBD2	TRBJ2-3	TGCGCCAGCAGCCCTGGTGGGCTAGCGGGAGGAAGCACAGATACGCAGTATTTT	CASSPGGLAGGSTDTQYF
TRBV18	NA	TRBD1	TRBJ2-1	TGTGCCAGCTCACCTAGACAGGGTAGAAATGAGCAGTTCTTC	CASSPRQGRNEQFF
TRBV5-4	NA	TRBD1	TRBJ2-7	TGTGCCAGCAGCTTTGACAGGGTAGGAGCCTACGAGCAGTACTTC	CASSFDRVGAYEQYF
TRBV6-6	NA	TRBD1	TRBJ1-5	TGTGCCAGCACCAGCCCGGGACAGGCAATGCATTTT	CASTSPGQAMHF
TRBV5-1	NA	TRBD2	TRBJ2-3	TGCGCCAGCAGCTTTACTAGCGGATACACAGATACGCAGTATTTT	CASSFTSGYTDTQYF
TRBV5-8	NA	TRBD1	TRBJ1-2	TGTGCCAGCAGCCGAGGGACAGTCGCCACGGGCTACACCTTC	CASSRGTVATGYTF
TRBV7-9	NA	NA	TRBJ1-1	TGTGCCAGCAGCACCCGGGACACTAGGAACACTGAAGCTTTCTTT	CASSTRDTRNTEAFF
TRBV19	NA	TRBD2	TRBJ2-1	TGTGCCAGTAGTATAGATAGGGGACTAGAGTACAATGAGCAGTTCTTC	CASSIDRGLEYNEQFF
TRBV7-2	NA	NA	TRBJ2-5	TGTGCCAGCAGCTTAGACTCTATGGGGACACCTCTTTACTTC	CASSLDSMGTPLYF
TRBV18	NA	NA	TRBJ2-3	TGTGCCAGCTCACCACGGGCTAGCCGAGACACAGATACGCAGTATTTT	CASSPRASRDTDTQYF
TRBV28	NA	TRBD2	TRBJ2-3	TGTGCCATTCGACTAGCCGCCACAGATACGCAGTATTTT	CAIRLAATDTQYF
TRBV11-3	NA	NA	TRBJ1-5	TGTGCCAGCGCTACTTCGGGGGGGCGTAGCAATCAGCCCCAGCATTTT	CASATSGGRSNQPQHF
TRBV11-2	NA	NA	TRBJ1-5	TGTGCCAGCAGCTTATATAGCAATCAGCCCCAGCATTTT	CASSLYSNQPQHF
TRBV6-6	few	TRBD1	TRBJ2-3	TGTGCCAGCAGTTACTCGATTCAGGGGGCCGCAGATACGCAGTATTTT	CASSYSIQGAADTQYF
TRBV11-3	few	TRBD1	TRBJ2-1	TGTGCCAGCAGCTTATACGGGACAGGGATTTACAATGAGCAGTTCTTC	CASSLYGTGIYNEQFF
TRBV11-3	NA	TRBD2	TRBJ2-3	TGTGCCAGCAGGAAGCGGGAGTCATCAGATACGCAGTATTTT	CASRKRESSDTQYF
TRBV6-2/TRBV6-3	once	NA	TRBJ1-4	TGTGCCAGCAGTTACTTTCCGGGAGCAACTAATGAAAAACTGTTTTTT	CASSYFPGATNEKLFF
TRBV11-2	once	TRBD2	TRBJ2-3	TGTGCCAGCAGCTTTGCTAGCGGGACTAGAGATACGCAGTATTTT	CASSFASGTRDTQYF
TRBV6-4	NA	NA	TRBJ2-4	TGTGCCAGCAGTGACTCCGCTAGCGCGGGCATTCAGTACTTC	CASSDSASAGIQYF
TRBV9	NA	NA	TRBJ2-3	TGTGCCAGCAGCGTAGACACGTACACAGATACGCAGTATTTT	CASSVDTYTDTQYF
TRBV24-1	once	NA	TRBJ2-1	TGTGCCACCAGTGATTCGCAGGTCTCCTACAATGAGCAGTTCTTC	CATSDSQVSYNEQFF
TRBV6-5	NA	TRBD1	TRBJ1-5	TGTGCCAGCGGCCGGACAGGGGAGAGCAATCAGCCCCAGCATTTT	CASGRTGESNQPQHF
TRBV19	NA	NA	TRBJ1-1	TGTGCCAGTAAACGGGGTGGACTGAACACTGAAGCTTTCTTT	CASKRGGLNTEAFF
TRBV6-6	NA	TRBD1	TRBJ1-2	TGTGCCAGCAGTTCTGCGACAGGGGAGGATGGCTACACCTTC	CASSSATGEDGYTF
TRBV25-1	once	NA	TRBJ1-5	TGTGCCAGCAGTGAAGTGGGACACAATCAGCCCCAGCATTTT	CASSEVGHNQPQHF
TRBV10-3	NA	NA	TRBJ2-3	TGTGCCATCAGAGCAAACCCCGGGAATAGAGGAACAGATACGCAGTATTTT	CAIRANPGNRGTDTQYF
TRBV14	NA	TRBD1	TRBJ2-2	TGTGCCAGCAGCCCCGGGACAGGGATCACCGGGGAGCTGTTTTTT	CASSPGTGITGELFF
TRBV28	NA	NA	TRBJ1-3	TGTGCCAGCCACCGAGCTGGAAACACCATATATTTT	CASHRAGNTIYF
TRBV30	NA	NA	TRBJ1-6	TGTGCCTATAGGGGTAATTCACCCCTCCACTTT	CAYRGNSPLHF
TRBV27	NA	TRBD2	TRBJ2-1	TGTGCCAGCAGGGCAACTAGCGGGGGATTGTACAATGAGCAGTTCTTC	CASRATSGGLYNEQFF
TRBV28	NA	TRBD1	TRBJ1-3	TGTGCCAGCAGCCCCGGGACAGTTGGAAACACCATATATTTT	CASSPGTVGNTIYF
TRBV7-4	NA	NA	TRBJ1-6	TGTGCCAGCTTGTGTTTCCACTCCTATAATTCACCCCTCCACTTT	CASLCFHSYNSPLHF
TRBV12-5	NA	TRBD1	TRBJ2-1	TGTGCTAGTGGTTCGACAGGGTACAATGAGCAGTTCTTC	CASGSTGYNEQFF
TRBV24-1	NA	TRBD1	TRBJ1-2	TGTGCCACCGCCGGGACAGGGGTTGGTGGCTACACCTTC	CATAGTGVGGYTF
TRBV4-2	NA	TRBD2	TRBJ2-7	TGTGCCAGCAGCCAAGGCGCTAGCGGGATCTACGAGCAGTACTTC	CASSQGASGIYEQYF
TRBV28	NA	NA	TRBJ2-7	TGTGCCAGCAGTTTTGGAACACCTACCCGGGACACCTACGAGCAGTACTTC	CASSFGTPTRDTYEQYF
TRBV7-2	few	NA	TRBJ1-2	TGTGCCAGCAGCTTAAGAGGACAGCTCTATGGCTACACCTTC	CASSLRGQLYGYTF
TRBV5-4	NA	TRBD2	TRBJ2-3	TGTGCCAGCAGCTGGGGGGGAAATAAAGATACGCAGTATTTT	CASSWGGNKDTQYF
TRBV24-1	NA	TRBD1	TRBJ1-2	TGTGCCACCAGCGTTCCCGGGACAGGGTCAAGTGGCTACACCTTC	CATSVPGTGSSGYTF
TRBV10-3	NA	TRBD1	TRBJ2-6	TGTGCCATCAGTGCCACAGGGGGCGCAGGGGCCAACGTCCTGACTTTC	CAISATGGAGANVLTF
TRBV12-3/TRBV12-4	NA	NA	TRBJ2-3	TGTGCCAGCAGTTTCGGGGGCACAGATACGCAGTATTTT	CASSFGGTDTQYF
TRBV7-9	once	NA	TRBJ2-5	TGTGCCAGCAGCTCCCGACAGGGACTGTCTCGCGAGACCCAGTACTTC	CASSSRQGLSRETQYF
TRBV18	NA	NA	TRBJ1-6	TGTGCCAGCTCACCTACGGGGAGCTCCTATAATTCACCCCTCCACTTT	CASSPTGSSYNSPLHF